These 6 T cell receptor beta chains came from one sample sequenced in a study of Ad26.COV2.S vaccination and SARS-CoV-2 variants. Assay used: immunoSEQ multiplex PCR; TCRdb lists only in-frame clones, some missing. The sample shows some 410,000 clones, about 90% of them seen only once. Regarding treatment: roughly 20 received Ad26.COV2.S at low or high dose, single or two shots; about 5 received placebo; per-sample allocation not given. Samples were taken on day 63 after the first vaccine or placebo injection. The sequenced sample was peripheral blood, obtained in a trial of Ad26.COV2.S vaccine versus placebo. Receptors were obtained from a person between 18 and 59 years old who received the Ad26.COV2.S COVID-19 vaccine or a placebo.

The CDR3 loop is CASSWAGSSGNTIYF. Written as DNA, the CDR3 is TGTGCCAGCAGCTGGGCAGGGAGCTCTGGAAACACCATATATTTT. The chain uses TRBV5-4 and TRBJ1-3, with a possible D match to TRBD1 (5 bases). In germline, CDR1 is SGHNT, CDR2 YYREEE (reference sequence). CDR3 length equals 15 residues. V lost 3 bases and J lost 0, with 10 bases in between.

The chain recombines TRBV9 with TRBJ1-3; D not resolved. CDR3 length: 15 residues. V was clipped by 2 bases and J by 2 bases, with 11 bases between them. The V gene's germline CDR1 is SGDLS and CDR2 YYNGEE. CDR3 nucleotide sequence: TGTGCCAGCAGCGTCACAAGTCAAACTGGAAACACCATATATTTT. Translating gives CASSVTSQTGNTIYF. Based on the CDR3 plus reference TRBV9 and TRBJ1-3, the full variable domain is DSGVTQTPKHLITATGQRVTLRCSPRSGDLSVYWYQQSLDQGLQFLIQYYNGEERAKGNILERFSAQQFPDLHSELNLSSLELGDSALYFCASSVTSQTGNTIYFGEGSWLTVV.

The chain uses TRBV7-2 and TRBJ2-7; TRBD1 matches 8 bases. CDR1 is SGHTA and CDR2 is FQGNSA in the germline V gene. The CDR3 length is 14 residues. The V gene end was trimmed by 5 bases and the J gene end by 2 bases; junction bases not matched to a gene: 5. CDR3 loop: CASSERDRTYEQYF. Written as DNA, the CDR3 is TGTGCCAGCAGCGAAAGGGACAGGACCTACGAGCAGTACTTC.

This clone was seen once. V usage is TRBV7-8 and J usage is TRBJ2-1; 8 bases fit TRBD1. The V and J ends lost 6 bases and 8 bases, in that order; junction bases with no gene match: 3. Per the germline V gene, CDR1 is SGHVS and CDR2 is FQNEAQ. The CDR3 totals 12 residues. For the CDR3, the DNA is TGTGCCAGCAGAGCAGGGGGCTATGAGCAGTTCTTC. Protein product: CASRAGGYEQFF. Full variable domain (rest looked up from reference TRBV7-8 and TRBJ2-1): GAGVSQSPRYKVAKRGQDVALRCDPISGHVSLFWYQQALGQGPEFLTYFQNEAQLDKSGLPSDRFFAERPEGSVSTLKIQRTQQEDSAVYLCASRAGGYEQFFGPGTRLTVL.

This chain links TRBV10-3 with TRBJ2-7, with TRBD1 identical over 10 bases. The length of the CDR3 is 15 residues. The V gene end was trimmed by 6 bases and the J gene end by 0 bases; junction bases not matched to a gene: 5. Germline V gene lookup returns CDR1 ENHRY and CDR2 SYGVKD. The CDR3 coding sequence is TGTGCCATCAGCCCCTGGACAGGGGGCTCCTACGAGCAGTACTTC. Translation gives CAISPWTGGSYEQYF.

This chain connects TRBV18 to TRBJ1-1; no reliable D call. With 5 bases removed from V and 2 bases from J, the gap between germline ends came to 9 bases. Germline V CDR1 and CDR2: KGHSH, LQKENI. This CDR3 spans 13 amino acids. The DNA of the CDR3 is TGTGCCAGCTCAAATACCGGAAACACTGAAGCTTTCTTT. Protein sequence: CASSNTGNTEAFF.